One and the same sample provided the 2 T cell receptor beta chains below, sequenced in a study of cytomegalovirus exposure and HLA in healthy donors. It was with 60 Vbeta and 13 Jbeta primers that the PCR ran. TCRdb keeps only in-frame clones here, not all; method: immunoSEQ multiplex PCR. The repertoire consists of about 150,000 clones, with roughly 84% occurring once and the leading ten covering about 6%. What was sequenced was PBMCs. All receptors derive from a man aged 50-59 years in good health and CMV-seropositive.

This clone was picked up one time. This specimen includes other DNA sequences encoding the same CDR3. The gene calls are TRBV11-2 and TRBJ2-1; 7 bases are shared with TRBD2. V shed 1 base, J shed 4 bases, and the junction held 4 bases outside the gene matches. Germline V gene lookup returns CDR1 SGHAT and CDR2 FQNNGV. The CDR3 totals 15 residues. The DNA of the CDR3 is TGTGCCAGCAGCTTAGCTCTAGCGGCATACAATGAGCAGTTCTTC. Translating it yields CASSLALAAYNEQFF.

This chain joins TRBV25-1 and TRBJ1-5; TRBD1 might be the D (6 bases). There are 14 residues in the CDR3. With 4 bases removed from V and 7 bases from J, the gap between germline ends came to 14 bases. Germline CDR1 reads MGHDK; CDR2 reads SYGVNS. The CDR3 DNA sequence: TGTGCCAGCAGTGTTACAGGGATGGAGCAGCCCCAGCATTTT. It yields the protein CASSVTGMEQPQHF.